The sample holds a few counts of the clone carrying this TCR beta chain. What it recognizes is unknown. This sample was included in a study of cytomegalovirus exposure and HLA in healthy donors. Study-wide points: High specificity and sensitivity for cytomegalovirus status were reported for the classifier. Researchers counted 150 to 200 TCR beta chains as cytomegalovirus-associated.

These donors, healthy bone marrow donors, were studied. This PCR relied on a set of 60 Vbeta primers and 13 Jbeta primers. Measured with immunoSEQ multiplex PCR; TCRdb has only the in-frame clones, and not every one. This table has under 150,000 clones, roughly 82% appearing once. Germline V gene lookup returns CDR1 SQVTM and CDR2 ANQGSEA. The CDR3 is made up of 13 amino acids. Trimming cost V 1 base and J 6 bases, with 9 bases left between them. Sequenced material: PBMCs. This sequence joins TRBV29-1 and TRBJ2-2; D is unclear. This receptor was taken from a male donor in good health and CMV-seropositive. CDR3 nucleotide sequence: TGCAGCGTTGAAGGCACTGGAGCCGGGGAGCTGTTTTTT. It codes for CSVEGTGAGELFF.